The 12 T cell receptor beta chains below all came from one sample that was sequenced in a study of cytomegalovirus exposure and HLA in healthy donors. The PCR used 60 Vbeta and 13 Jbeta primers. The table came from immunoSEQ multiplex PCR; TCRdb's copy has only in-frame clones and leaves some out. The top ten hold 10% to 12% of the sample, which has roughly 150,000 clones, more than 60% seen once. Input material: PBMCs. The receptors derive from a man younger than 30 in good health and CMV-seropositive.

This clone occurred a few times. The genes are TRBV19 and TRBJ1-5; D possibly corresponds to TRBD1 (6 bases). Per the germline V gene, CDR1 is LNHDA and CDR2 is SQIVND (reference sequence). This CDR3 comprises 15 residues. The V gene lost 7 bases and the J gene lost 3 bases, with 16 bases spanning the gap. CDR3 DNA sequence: TGTGCCAGTAATGGGCCGGGACACCTCAATCAGCCCCAGCATTTT. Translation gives CASNGPGHLNQPQHF.

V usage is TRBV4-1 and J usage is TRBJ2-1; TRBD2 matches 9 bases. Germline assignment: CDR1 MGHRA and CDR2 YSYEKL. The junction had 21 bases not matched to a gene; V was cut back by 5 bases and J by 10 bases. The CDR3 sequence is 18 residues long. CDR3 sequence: CASSISTAPGLAAGEQFF. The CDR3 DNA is TGCGCCAGCAGCATTTCGACGGCCCCGGGACTAGCCGCTGGGGAGCAGTTCTTC.

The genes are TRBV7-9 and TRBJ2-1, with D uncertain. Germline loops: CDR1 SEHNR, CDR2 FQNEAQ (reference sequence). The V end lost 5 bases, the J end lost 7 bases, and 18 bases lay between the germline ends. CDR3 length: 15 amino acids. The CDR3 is CASSLRVREFNEQFF. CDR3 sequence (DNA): TGTGCCAGCAGCCTCCGGGTCCGTGAGTTTAATGAGCAGTTCTTC.

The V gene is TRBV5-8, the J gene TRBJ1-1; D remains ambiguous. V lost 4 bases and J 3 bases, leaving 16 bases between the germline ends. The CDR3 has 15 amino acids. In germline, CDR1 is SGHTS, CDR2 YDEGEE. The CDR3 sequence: CASSPLGRWDTEAFF. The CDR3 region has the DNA TGTGCCAGCAGCCCCCTCGGCAGGTGGGACACTGAAGCTTTCTTT.

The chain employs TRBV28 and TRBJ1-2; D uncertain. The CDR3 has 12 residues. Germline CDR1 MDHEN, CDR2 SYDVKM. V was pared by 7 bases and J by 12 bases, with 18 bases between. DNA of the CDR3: TGTGCCAGCACACCCCTGCGGGGAAGGGACACCTTC. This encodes CASTPLRGRDTF.

CDR3 nucleotides: TGTGCCAGCTCACACGAGACCAGGTTTGGTGGCTACACCTTC. Its translation is CASSHETRFGGYTF. The chain combines TRBV18 with TRBJ1-2; D not resolved. CDR3 length: 14 amino acids. From germline, CDR1 is KGHSH and CDR2 LQKENI. Trimming took off 4 bases at V and 7 bases at J, with 16 bases between the two ends.

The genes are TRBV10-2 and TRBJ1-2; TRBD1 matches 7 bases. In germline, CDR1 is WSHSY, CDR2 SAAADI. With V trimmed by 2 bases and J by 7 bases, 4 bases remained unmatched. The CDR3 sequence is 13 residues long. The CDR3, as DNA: TGCGCCAGCAGTGAGACACGGGACAGTGGCTACACCTTC. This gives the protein CASSETRDSGYTF.

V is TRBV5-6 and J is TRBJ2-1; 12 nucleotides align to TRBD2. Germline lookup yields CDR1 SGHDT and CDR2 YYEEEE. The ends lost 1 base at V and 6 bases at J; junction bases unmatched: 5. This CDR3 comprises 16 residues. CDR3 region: CASSLLRLAGVNEQFF. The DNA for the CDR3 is TGTGCCAGCAGCTTGCTAAGACTAGCGGGAGTCAATGAGCAGTTCTTC.

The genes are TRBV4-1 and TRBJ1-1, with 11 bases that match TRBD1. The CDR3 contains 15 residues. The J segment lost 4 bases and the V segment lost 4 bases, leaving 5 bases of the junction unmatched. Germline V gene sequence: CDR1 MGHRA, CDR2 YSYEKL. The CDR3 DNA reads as TGCGCCAGCAGCCCGGGACAGGGGGAATTCACTGAAGCTTTCTTT. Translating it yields CASSPGQGEFTEAFF.

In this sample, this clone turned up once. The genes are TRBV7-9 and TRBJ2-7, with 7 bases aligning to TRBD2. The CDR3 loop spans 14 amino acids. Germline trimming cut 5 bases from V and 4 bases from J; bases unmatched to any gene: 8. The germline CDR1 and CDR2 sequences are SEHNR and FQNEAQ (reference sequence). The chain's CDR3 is CASSPTSARYEQYF. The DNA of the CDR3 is TGTGCCAGCAGCCCTACTAGCGCAAGATACGAGCAGTACTTC. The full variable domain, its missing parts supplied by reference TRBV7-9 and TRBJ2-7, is DTGVSQNPRHKITKRGQNVTFRCDPISEHNRLYWYRQTLGQGPEFLTYFQNEAQLEKSRLLSDRFSAERPKGSFSTLEIQRTEQGDSAMYLCASSPTSARYEQYFGPGTRLTVT.

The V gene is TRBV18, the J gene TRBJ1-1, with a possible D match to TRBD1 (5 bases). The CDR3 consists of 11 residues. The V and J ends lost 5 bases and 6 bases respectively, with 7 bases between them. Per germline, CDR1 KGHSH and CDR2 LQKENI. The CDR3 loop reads CASSAGPEAFF. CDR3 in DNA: TGTGCCAGCTCAGCGGGGCCTGAAGCTTTCTTT.

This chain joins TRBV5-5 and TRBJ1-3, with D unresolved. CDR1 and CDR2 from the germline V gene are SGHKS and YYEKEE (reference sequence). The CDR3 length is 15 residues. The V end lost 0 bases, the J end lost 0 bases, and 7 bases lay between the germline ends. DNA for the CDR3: TGTGCCAGCAGCTTGGAGAGAGCCTCTGGAAACACCATATATTTT. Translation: CASSLERASGNTIYF.